This T cell receptor (beta chain) was documented in a study of cytomegalovirus exposure and HLA in healthy donors. Per the germline V gene, CDR1 is SNHLY and CDR2 is FYNNEI. The CDR3 covers 16 residues. Trimming took off 6 bases at V and 5 bases at J, with 22 bases between the two ends. The PCR made use of 60 Vbeta and 13 Jbeta primers. Profiling relied on immunoSEQ multiplex PCR, and the TCRdb table lists in-frame clones only, not all of them. The repertoire holds about 88,000 clones, with 85% to 90% as singletons. The chain combines TRBV2 with TRBJ1-2; the D gene is possibly TRBD1 (5 bases). The TCR was taken from a man between 18 and 35 years old in good health and CMV-seronegative. The sample consisted of PBMCs. In DNA form, the CDR3 reads TGTGCCAGCAGCAACCCCCCGGGGGGGGATAGGTATGGCTACACCTTC. Its protein product is CASSNPPGGDRYGYTF. Combining the CDR3 with reference TRBV2 and TRBJ1-2 gives the whole variable domain EPEVTQTPSHQVTQMGQEVILRCVPISNHLYFYWYRQILGQKVEFLVSFYNNEISEKSEIFDDQFSVERPDGSNFTLKIRSTKLEDSAMYFCASSNPPGGDRYGYTFGSGTRLTVV.